These 6 T cell receptor beta chains were sequenced from one sample in a study of blood T cell repertoires in COVID-19. Profiled with immunoSEQ multiplex PCR; TCRdb holds only in-frame clones, not every one. The sample includes roughly 150,000 clones, about 80% of them seen just once. The sequencing sample was made of peripheral blood. Receptors were obtained from a man between 65 and 85 years old with active or convalescent COVID-19.

The V call is TRBV9, the J call TRBJ2-1; 8 nucleotides line up with TRBD1. CDR1 and CDR2 (germline): SGDLS, YYNGEE. V gave up 1 base and J gave up 7 bases; unmatched junction bases: 4. The CDR3 totals 14 residues. The CDR3, as DNA: TGTGCCAGCAGCGTACAGGGGGCCGGGAATGAGCAGTTCTTC. Amino acid sequence: CASSVQGAGNEQFF.

This clone occurred once. The rearrangement uses TRBV7-2 and TRBJ2-7, with D uncertain. CDR1 and CDR2 (germline): SGHTA, FQGNSA. The ends were cut back, 0 bases at V and 3 bases at J, with 9 bases in the middle. The CDR3 runs to 14 residues. The DNA for the CDR3 is TGTGCCAGCAGCTTAGCTGGGCAGAACTACGAGCAGTACTTC. Encoded protein: CASSLAGQNYEQYF.

This clone was recorded a few times. The chain joins TRBV6-5 to TRBJ1-1, with D possibly TRBD1 on 6 matching bases. Germline CDR1 MNHEY, CDR2 SVGAGI. CDR3 length equals 15 residues. V lost 2 bases to trimming and J lost 1 base, with 11 bases between them. As DNA, the CDR3 is TGTGCCAGCAGTTACGGGACACGGGCGAACACTGAAGCTTTCTTT. Translating gives CASSYGTRANTEAFF.

The rearrangement joins TRBV28 to TRBJ2-3, with D maybe TRBD2 (5 bases). Germline CDR1 MDHEN, CDR2 SYDVKM. The CDR3 runs 15 residues. V gave up 7 bases and J gave up 4 bases, with 18 bases separating them. The CDR3 nucleotides read TGTGCCAGCAATGCGGGCCTTGGGGTCCCAGATACGCAGTATTTT. It codes for CASNAGLGVPDTQYF.

The V gene is TRBV2, the J gene TRBJ2-5; D possibly corresponds to TRBD2 (6 bases). V was cut by 8 bases and J by 7 bases, with 23 bases left in between. In germline, CDR1 is SNHLY, CDR2 FYNNEI. This CDR3 is built from 15 residues. CDR3 nucleotide sequence: TGTGCCAGCCACGCGACTAGTGGAAATGTAGGGACCCAGTACTTC. Amino acid sequence: CASHATSGNVGTQYF.

The chain carries TRBV10-3 and TRBJ1-2, with D unclear. Germline lookup yields CDR1 ENHRY and CDR2 SYGVKD. V was cut by 4 bases and J by 4 bases, with 13 bases left in between. The CDR3 spans 14 residues. The CDR3, as DNA: TGTGCCATCAGTGTCCCGCACGGTGCCTATGGCTACACCTTC. It yields the protein CAISVPHGAYGYTF.